The 13 T cell receptor beta chains presented below share a single source sample, sequenced in a study of post-analysis software for immune sequencing data. TCR beta libraries were prepared from cDNA with unique molecular identifiers. TCRdb reprocessed the PCR reads via MiXCR and lists one record per CDR3 protein. Counted here are about 620,000 distinct CDR3 sequences, roughly 45% occurring once; the ten biggest clones make up 1.5% to 2%. The study's findings and limits: A handful of TRBV segments were more frequent in patients than controls; TRBV5-6, TRBV5-1 and TRBV20-1 belonged to this group.

Antigen specificity for these receptors is unknown. Sequencing was done on a sample of blood. These receptors originate from a girl between 5 and 17 years old with multiple sclerosis.

The V gene is TRBV7-2, the J gene TRBJ2-7, with 11 bases lining up with TRBD2. The CDR3 spans 14 residues. Germline trimming cut 5 bases from V and 6 bases from J; bases unmatched to any gene: 6. Germline loops: CDR1 SGHTA, CDR2 FQGNSA. The CDR3 spells CASSNSGGALEQYF. The CDR3, as DNA: TGTGCCAGCAGCAATAGCGGGGGGGCACTCGAGCAGTACTTC.

This chain joins TRBV2 and TRBJ2-3; D possibly corresponds to TRBD1 (6 bases). Germline CDR1 and CDR2: SNHLY and FYNNEI. The CDR3 extends over 16 amino acids. The V end lost 3 bases, the J end lost 2 bases, and 15 bases lay between the germline ends. The CDR3 DNA follows: TGTGCCAGCAGTGACTGGACAGCCACTAACACAGATACGCAGTATTTT. This gives the protein CASSDWTATNTDTQYF.

This clonotype was found many times. The chain links TRBV12-3 or TRBV12-4 to TRBJ2-1, with D maybe TRBD2 (5 bases). CDR3 size: 12 residues. V lost 6 bases and J lost 6, with 9 bases in between. The chain's CDR3 is CASSPTSNEQFF. CDR3 nucleotides: TGTGCCAGCAGCCCTACTAGCAATGAGCAGTTCTTC.

Notes on this clonotype: A junction end diverges from the germline sequence, so it may reflect a read error. The chain employs TRBV29-1 and TRBJ2-2; D possibly corresponds to TRBD2 (6 bases). The CDR3 loop spans 13 amino acids. Germline V gene data show CDR1 as SQVTM and CDR2 as ANQGSEA. CDR3 region: CSGSEGRTGGLFF. The CDR3 DNA reads as TGCAGCGGATCGGAGGGGCGAACCGGGGGGCTGTTTTTT.

The table lists this clonotype with a count of one. The CDR3 bases are TGTGCCAGCAGTGAGGTGACTAGCTCCTACAATGAGCAGTTCTTC. Protein product: CASSEVTSSYNEQFF. V gene TRBV2 combines with J gene TRBJ2-1; D might be TRBD2 (6 bases). Germline CDR1 and CDR2: SNHLY and FYNNEI. The V end was cut by 3 bases, the J end by 0 bases, with 9 bases between. This CDR3 is 15 amino acids long.

This rearrangement joins TRBV5-8 to TRBJ1-2, with 7 bases that match TRBD1. The CDR3 consists of 15 residues. CDR1 and CDR2 (germline): SGHTS, YDEGEE. V was pared by 0 bases and J by 5 bases, with 7 bases of the junction left unmatched. CDR3 nucleotide sequence: TGTGCCAGCAGCTTGGGAGGGGGCGCGAAGTATGGCTACACCTTC. Its protein product is CASSLGGGAKYGYTF.

This rearrangement joins TRBV18 to TRBJ2-1, with D possibly TRBD1 on 6 matching bases. V shed 6 bases and J shed 8 bases, with 17 bases lying between them. Germline CDR1 and CDR2: KGHSH and LQKENI. The CDR3 has 14 residues. The CDR3 DNA follows: TGTGCCAGCTCGCCTTACAAAGGGGGAGATGAGCAGTTCTTC. This gives the protein CASSPYKGGDEQFF.

This clonotype showed up just a few times. This chain uses TRBV6-5 with TRBJ2-4; D unclear. Germline CDR1 and CDR2: MNHEY and SVGAGI. CDR3 size: 16 residues. V was cut by 6 bases and J by 3 bases, with 18 bases left in between. The CDR3 DNA reads as TGTGCCAGCAGCCCGTTACAACAGCTGGACAAAAACATTCAGTACTTC. Amino acids: CASSPLQQLDKNIQYF.

The chain links TRBV30 to TRBJ2-3; D may be TRBD2 (6 bases). Germline-derived CDR1 and CDR2 are GTSNPN and SVGIG (reference sequence). V dropped 4 bases and J dropped 4 bases, with 15 bases sitting between them. The CDR3 covers 14 residues. The CDR3 DNA is TGTGCCTGGACCGGCGCGGGACGGGCAGATACGCAGTATTTT. Protein sequence: CAWTGAGRADTQYF.

This clonotype was observed a few times. This chain joins TRBV20-1 and TRBJ1-2; weak D call: TRBD1 (5 bases). The CDR3 length is 13 residues. Germline V gene data show CDR1 as DFQATT and CDR2 as SNEGSKA (reference sequence). Between the trimmed V and J ends, which lost 0 bases and 8 bases, there was a span of 13 bases. The DNA of the CDR3 is TGCAGTGCTAGAGATCCGTCCAGGGACGGCTACACCTTC. Its translation: CSARDPSRDGYTF.

The rearrangement uses TRBV12-3 or TRBV12-4 and TRBJ2-3, with 11 bases matching TRBD2. The CDR3 has 17 amino acids. With V trimmed by 4 bases and J by 0 bases, 6 bases remained unmatched. CDR3 in amino acids: CASSSTSGGPSTDTQYF. CDR3 bases: TGTGCCAGCAGTTCCACTAGCGGGGGACCTAGCACAGATACGCAGTATTTT.

There are a few counts of this clonotype. The chain carries TRBV10-3 and TRBJ2-2, with unresolved D. V lost 7 bases, J lost 6 bases, and 9 bases lay in between. CDR1 and CDR2 from the germline V gene are ENHRY and SYGVKD. This CDR3 is built from 12 residues. The CDR3 here is CAIKALSGELFF. The CDR3 coding sequence is TGTGCCATCAAGGCCCTTTCCGGGGAGCTGTTTTTT.

This clonotype was counted many times. The rearrangement joins TRBV11-2 to TRBJ2-1; D not certain. The CDR3 runs 13 residues. Germline CDR1 is SGHAT and CDR2 is FQNNGV. Trimming stripped 7 bases from V and 10 bases from J, with 17 bases between. As DNA, the CDR3 is TGTGCCAGCAACTACTTCCGAGGCACCGAGCAGTTCTTC. Its translation is CASNYFRGTEQFF.